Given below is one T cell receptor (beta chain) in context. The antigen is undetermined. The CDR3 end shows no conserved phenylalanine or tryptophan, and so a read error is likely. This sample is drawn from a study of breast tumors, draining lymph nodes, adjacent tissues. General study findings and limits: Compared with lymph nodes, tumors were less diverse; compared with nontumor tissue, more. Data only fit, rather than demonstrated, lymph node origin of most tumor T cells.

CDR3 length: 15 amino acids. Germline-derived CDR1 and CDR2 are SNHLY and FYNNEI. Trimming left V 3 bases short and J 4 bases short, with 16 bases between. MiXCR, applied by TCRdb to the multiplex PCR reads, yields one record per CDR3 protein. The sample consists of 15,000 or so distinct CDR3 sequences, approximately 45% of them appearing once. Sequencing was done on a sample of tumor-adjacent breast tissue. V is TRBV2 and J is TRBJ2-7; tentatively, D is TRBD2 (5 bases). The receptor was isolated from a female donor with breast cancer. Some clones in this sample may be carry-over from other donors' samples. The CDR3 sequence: CASSESGNGLYEQYL. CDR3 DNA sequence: TGTGCCAGCAGTGAGTCGGGGAACGGGTTATACGAGCAGTACCTC.